Detailed here is one T cell receptor (beta chain). The length of the CDR3 is 14 residues. CDR1 SGDLS and CDR2 YYNGEE come from the germline V gene. The trim removed 6 bases at V and 5 bases at J, leaving 8 bases unmatched. Profiled with immunoSEQ multiplex PCR; TCRdb holds only in-frame clones, not every one. This table holds about 130,000 clones, 80% to 90% found once. It was during active infection that Seattle patients were enrolled and then longitudinally followed. The data stem from a study of blood T cell repertoires in COVID-19. At the level of the study: PBMCs, B-cell-depleted T cells, or T cells were the source of the cDNA or gDNA that made up the material.

The V call is TRBV9, the J call TRBJ2-3, with 8 bases identical to TRBD2. Material for sequencing was peripheral blood. The TCR originated in a man in his sixties with COVID-19, enrolled during active disease. The CDR3 loop is CASNLGGAGDTQYF. CDR3 DNA: TGTGCCAGCAACCTCGGGGGGGCAGGAGATACGCAGTATTTT.